Shown below are 22 T cell receptor beta chains from a single sample sequenced in a study of cytomegalovirus exposure and HLA in healthy donors (dated by TCRdb to 2016 to 2017). Libraries were made using the immunoSEQ multiplex PCR assay. For the multiplex PCR, a mixture combining 60 forward primers for TCR Vbeta segments and 13 reverse primers for TCR Jbeta segments was used. TCRdb holds this immuneACCESS table with in-frame rearrangements only. Some clones are missing; in checked studies, unresolved V genes explain under half, and the rest has no known cause. The sample table lists 210,000 or so clones, over 70% of them with a count of one. The ten most abundant clones make up less than 3.5% of the sample. Input material: PBMCs. Receptors originate from a woman in her sixties or seventies in good health and CMV-seropositive.

The gene calls are TRBV10-3 and TRBJ1-4; 9 bases fit TRBD1. Germline V CDR1 and CDR2: ENHRY, SYGVKD. Losses at the gene ends were 8 bases for V and 5 bases for J; bases not matched to a gene: 3. The CDR3 length is 13 residues. The CDR3 loop reads CAISGTGNEKLFF. The CDR3 DNA sequence: TGTGCCATCTCAGGGACAGGGAATGAAAAACTGTTTTTT.

This clone was seen once. This chain links TRBV28 with TRBJ2-7, with a tentative D call TRBD1 (5 bases). This CDR3 region has 16 residues. The ends were cut back, 1 base at V and 2 bases at J, with 15 bases in the middle. CDR1 and CDR2 from the germline V gene are MDHEN and SYDVKM. Written as DNA, the CDR3 is TGTGCCAGCAGTTTATTGGGGCGGCACTGGGCCTACGAGCAGTACTTC. It is translated as CASSLLGRHWAYEQYF.

This chain uses TRBV28 with TRBJ2-7; 11 nucleotides match TRBD1. Germline-derived CDR1 and CDR2 are MDHEN and SYDVKM. J was trimmed by 6 bases and V by 5 bases; bases with no gene match: 6. There are 14 residues in the CDR3. CDR3 region: CASSNSGTGGEQYF. CDR3 nucleotide sequence: TGTGCCAGCAGTAACTCCGGGACAGGGGGCGAGCAGTACTTC.

This sequence joins TRBV18 and TRBJ1-5, with 10 bases aligning to TRBD1. Trimming at V came to 3 bases and at J to 5 bases, leaving 4 bases not matched to a gene. The CDR3 sequence is 15 residues long. From germline, CDR1 is KGHSH and CDR2 LQKENI. This CDR3 reads CASSPGTGAYQPQHF. The DNA of the CDR3 is TGTGCCAGCTCACCCGGGACAGGGGCCTATCAGCCCCAGCATTTT. The entire variable domain, with the rest obtained from reference TRBV18 and TRBJ1-5, is as follows: NAGVMQNPRHLVRRRGQEARLRCSPMKGHSHVYWYRQLPEEGLKFMVYLQKENIIDESGMPKERFSAEFPKEGPSILRIQQVVRGDSAAYFCASSPGTGAYQPQHFGDGTRLSIL.

The chain employs TRBV6-1 and TRBJ2-1, with 7 positions matching TRBD1. V lost 2 bases to trimming and J lost 4 bases; unmatched junction nucleotides: 5. Per the germline V gene, CDR1 is MNHNS and CDR2 is SASEGT. This CDR3 has 15 amino acids. The CDR3 nucleotides read TGTGCCAGCAGTGAATATCGGGACAGATACAATGAGCAGTTCTTC. Amino acid sequence: CASSEYRDRYNEQFF.

V and J are TRBV5-1 and TRBJ1-1; TRBD1 might be the D (6 bases). V shed 1 base and J shed 7 bases, with 17 bases lying between them. The CDR3 has 15 residues. In germline, CDR1 is SGHRS, CDR2 YFSETQ. The DNA for the CDR3 is TGCGCCAGCAGCTTGAGCCCAGGGGCGAATCTTGAAGCTTTCTTT. Translation: CASSLSPGANLEAFF.

The rearrangement joins TRBV7-8 to TRBJ1-2; TRBD1 aligns across 9 bases. This CDR3 is built from 13 residues. V trimming: 5 bases; J trimming: 4 bases; junction bases outside the gene matches: 2. Germline V gene data show CDR1 as SGHVS and CDR2 as FQNEAQ. The CDR3 region is CASSPGQGYGYTF. In DNA, the CDR3 is TGTGCCAGCAGCCCGGGACAGGGCTATGGCTACACCTTC.

In this sample, this clone turned up once. The chain recombines TRBV29-1 with TRBJ2-3; a possible D gene is TRBD1 (5 bases). The CDR3 consists of 13 residues. CDR1 and CDR2 (germline): SQVTM, ANQGSEA. Trimming pared 4 bases from V and 1 base from J, leaving 9 bases between. The CDR3 sequence is CSVGGRGTDTQYF. CDR3 in DNA: TGCAGCGTTGGTGGCAGGGGCACAGATACGCAGTATTTT.

The count of this clone is one. This sequence joins TRBV2 and TRBJ2-1, with 8 bases identical to TRBD2. J gave up 9 bases and V 6 bases, and 13 bases lay outside the gene matches. Germline assignment: CDR1 SNHLY and CDR2 FYNNEI. The length of the CDR3 is 15 residues. The CDR3 is CASRFRGGASGEQFF. DNA for the CDR3: TGTGCCAGCAGGTTTCGGGGGGGGGCTTCCGGTGAGCAGTTCTTC.

The chain uses TRBV7-7 and TRBJ2-1; TRBD1 is a possible D gene (6 bases). CDR3 size: 14 residues. V lost 1 base to trimming and J lost 7 bases, with 11 bases between them. Germline V gives CDR1 SSHAT, CDR2 FNYEAQ (reference sequence). DNA of the CDR3: TGTGCCAGCAGCTTAGGTACAGGGCGGAATGAGCAGTTCTTC. Its translation is CASSLGTGRNEQFF.

The chain is built from TRBV11-2 and TRBJ2-7; TRBD2 matches at 7 bases. The V segment lost 3 bases and the J segment 2 bases; nucleotides outside the gene matches: 4. There are 14 residues in the CDR3. Germline V CDR1 and CDR2: SGHAT, FQNNGV. The CDR3 protein is CASSLERGTYEQYF. The CDR3 bases are TGTGCCAGCAGCTTGGAGCGGGGCACCTACGAGCAGTACTTC.

This chain joins TRBV2 and TRBJ1-1, with D perhaps TRBD1 (5 bases). The germline gives CDR1 SNHLY, CDR2 FYNNEI. This CDR3 is built from 16 residues. Trimming left V 4 bases short and J 3 bases short, with 18 bases between. The CDR3 region is CASSALALEGDTEAFF. CDR3 DNA sequence: TGTGCCAGCAGTGCCCTGGCCCTCGAAGGGGACACTGAAGCTTTCTTT.

The chain links TRBV6-5 to TRBJ1-4, with unresolved D. Germline V CDR1 and CDR2: MNHEY, SVGAGI. V was pared by 2 bases and J by 7 bases, with 11 bases between. The CDR3 is made up of 14 amino acids. CDR3 DNA: TGTGCCAGCAGTTACGGGTCGGCAGGTGAAAAACTGTTTTTT. It specifies CASSYGSAGEKLFF.

This clone showed up just once. Sequence at one end of the junction differs from germline and may be a read error. This same CDR3 is encoded by further DNA sequences in the sample. The V gene is TRBV7-2, the J gene TRBJ2-7; 10 positions agree with TRBD2. Germline V gene data show CDR1 as SGHTA and CDR2 as FQGNSA. CDR3 length equals 16 residues. The CDR3 DNA sequence: TGTGCCAGCAGCTTAGTATCCAGCGGGGGGGCCCACGAGCAATACTTC. Translating it yields CASSLVSSGGAHEQYF. Using reference TRBV7-2 and TRBJ2-7 for the parts outside the CDR3, the full variable domain is GAGVSQSPSNKVTEKGKDVELRCDPISGHTALYWYRQSLGQGLEFLIYFQGNSAPDKSGLPSDRFSAERTGGSVSTLTIQRTQQEDSAVYLCASSLVSSGGAHEQYFGPGTRLTVT.

Here the CDR3 DNA reads TGTGCCAGCAGCGTAGGTAGGGGGCCCTACGAGCAGTACTTC. This sequence encodes CASSVGRGPYEQYF. The chain recombines TRBV9 with TRBJ2-7; TRBD1 aligns across 7 bases. In germline, CDR1 is SGDLS, CDR2 YYNGEE. The CDR3 loop spans 14 amino acids. Trimming at V came to 0 bases and at J to 2 bases, leaving 2 bases not matched to a gene.

This chain connects TRBV2 to TRBJ1-5, with D perhaps TRBD1 (5 bases). The CDR3 loop spans 15 amino acids. The V gene lost 6 bases and the J gene lost 0 bases, with 12 bases spanning the gap. CDR1 and CDR2 (germline): SNHLY, FYNNEI. CDR3: CASRGNRNSNQPQHF. In DNA, the CDR3 is TGTGCCAGCAGAGGCAACAGGAATAGCAATCAGCCCCAGCATTTT.

This clone was observed once. The genes are TRBV19 and TRBJ2-3; 8 bases agree with TRBD1. The CDR3 covers 15 residues. From germline, CDR1 is LNHDA and CDR2 SQIVND (reference sequence). The trim removed 6 bases at V and 3 bases at J, leaving 8 bases unmatched. This CDR3 is CASRPDRDVTDTQYF. As DNA, the CDR3 is TGTGCCAGTAGGCCGGACAGGGACGTTACAGATACGCAGTATTTT.

In this sample, this clone turned up once. The chain employs TRBV7-9 and TRBJ1-1, with no clear D. This CDR3 region has 11 residues. The germline V gene encodes CDR1 SEHNR and CDR2 FQNEAQ (reference sequence). Trimming left V 5 bases short and J 4 bases short, with 5 bases between. This chain's CDR3 is CASSLSTEAFF. The DNA of the CDR3 is TGTGCCAGCAGCCTGAGCACTGAAGCTTTCTTT.

This clone was recorded once. The chain uses TRBV7-8 and TRBJ1-5; D remains ambiguous. This CDR3 is built from 13 residues. CDR1 and CDR2 from the germline V gene are SGHVS and FQNEAQ. Trimming left V 5 bases short and J 5 bases short, with 10 bases between. CDR3 protein: CASSRLSDQPQHF. DNA of the CDR3: TGTGCCAGCAGCCGACTTTCAGATCAGCCCCAGCATTTT.

The chain uses TRBV30 and TRBJ2-2; a weak D match, TRBD2 (5 bases). CDR1 and CDR2 from the germline V gene are GTSNPN and SVGIG (reference sequence). The CDR3 consists of 12 residues. V dropped 7 bases and J dropped 4 bases, with 10 bases sitting between them. The CDR3 DNA is TGTGCCTCCCCGGGGAGCACCGGGGAGCTGTTTTTT. Its protein is CASPGSTGELFF.

The V call is TRBV28, the J call TRBJ1-6, with a tentative D call TRBD1 (6 bases). The V gene's germline CDR1 is MDHEN and CDR2 SYDVKM. The CDR3 has 16 amino acids. V lost 6 bases, J lost 6 bases, and 18 bases lay in between. The CDR3 DNA sequence: TGTGCCAGCAGCCCACCCCCAACAGGGTTTAATTCACCCCTCCACTTT. It codes for CASSPPPTGFNSPLHF. The whole variable domain, remainder taken from reference TRBV28 and TRBJ1-6, is DVKVTQSSRYLVKRTGEKVFLECVQDMDHENMFWYRQDPGLGLRLIYFSYDVKMKEKGDIPEGYSVSREKKERFSLILESASTNQTSMYLCASSPPPTGFNSPLHFGNGTRLTVT.

V is TRBV6-1 and J is TRBJ1-5; possible D gene TRBD1, 5 bases. The CDR3 runs to 13 residues. Germline CDR1 MNHNS, CDR2 SASEGT. V was shortened by 8 bases and J by 1 base, with 9 bases between the two germline ends. CDR3 amino acids: CASVDTSNQPQHF. The DNA of the CDR3 is TGTGCCAGCGTGGACACCAGCAATCAGCCCCAGCATTTT.